Sequencing of this TCR beta chain was carried out in a study of blood T cell repertoires in COVID-19. Study-level information: Specimens from acute and convalescent COVID-19 originated in the United States, Italy and Spain. Sources were T cells, B-cell-depleted T cells, or PBMCs; the material itself was cDNA or gDNA.

Under the authors' procedure: It was from reference gene primer amplification that nucleated cell counts were estimated. Measured with immunoSEQ multiplex PCR; TCRdb has only the in-frame clones, and not every one. That table is the source of V, J and clone size, and D and trimming were worked out from the DNA. The table includes over 200,000 clones, 84% detected once. Germline-derived CDR1 and CDR2 are SGHKS and YYEKEE (reference sequence). Trimming at V came to 4 bases and at J to 5 bases, leaving 3 bases not matched to a gene. The CDR3 totals 15 residues. This clonotype originated in a woman aged 80 or older with active or convalescent COVID-19. What was sequenced was peripheral blood. This rearrangement joins TRBV5-5 to TRBJ1-6; 10 bases line up with TRBD1. For the CDR3, the DNA is TGTGCCAGCAGCCCAGGACAGGGGGATAATTCACCCCTCCACTTT. Translating gives CASSPGQGDNSPLHF.